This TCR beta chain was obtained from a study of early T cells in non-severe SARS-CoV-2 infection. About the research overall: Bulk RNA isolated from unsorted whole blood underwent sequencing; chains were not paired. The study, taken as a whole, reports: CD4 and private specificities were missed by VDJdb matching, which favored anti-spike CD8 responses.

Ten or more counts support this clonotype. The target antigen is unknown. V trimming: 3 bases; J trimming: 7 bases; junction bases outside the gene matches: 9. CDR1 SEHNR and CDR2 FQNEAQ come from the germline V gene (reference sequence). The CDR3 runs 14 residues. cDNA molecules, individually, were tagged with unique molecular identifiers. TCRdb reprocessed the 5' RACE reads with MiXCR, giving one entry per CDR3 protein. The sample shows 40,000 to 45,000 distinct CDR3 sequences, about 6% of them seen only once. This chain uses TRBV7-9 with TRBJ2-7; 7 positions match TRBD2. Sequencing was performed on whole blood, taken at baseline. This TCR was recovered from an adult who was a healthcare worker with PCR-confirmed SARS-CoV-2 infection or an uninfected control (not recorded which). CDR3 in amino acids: CASSLGGWTHEQYF. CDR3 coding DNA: TGTGCCAGCAGCTTGGGGGGGTGGACCCATGAGCAGTACTTC.